This T cell receptor beta chain derives from a study of CD8+CD57+ T cells in acquired aplastic anemia. Patients who underwent sequencing had shown CD8+CD57+ cell expansion by flow cytometry. With V trimmed by 4 bases and J by 6 bases, 5 bases remained unmatched. Germline V lookup: CDR1 SQVTM, CDR2 ANQGSEA. The CDR3 runs to 13 residues. The template for TCR beta VDJ and CDR3 sequence profiling was genomic DNA. Each CDR3 protein gets one entry after TCRdb re-called the reads with MiXCR. The sample lists a few hundred thousand distinct CDR3 sequences; roughly 82% were seen once. The receptor comes from a human donor with aplastic anemia. The chain combines TRBV29-1 with TRBJ2-3, with 9 bases matching TRBD2. What was sequenced was sorted CD4+, CD8+, or CD8+CD57+ T cells (not recorded which) from PBMCs. CDR3: CSVGGGGIDTQYF. CDR3 nucleotides: TGCAGCGTTGGCGGGGGGGGTATTGATACGCAGTATTTT.